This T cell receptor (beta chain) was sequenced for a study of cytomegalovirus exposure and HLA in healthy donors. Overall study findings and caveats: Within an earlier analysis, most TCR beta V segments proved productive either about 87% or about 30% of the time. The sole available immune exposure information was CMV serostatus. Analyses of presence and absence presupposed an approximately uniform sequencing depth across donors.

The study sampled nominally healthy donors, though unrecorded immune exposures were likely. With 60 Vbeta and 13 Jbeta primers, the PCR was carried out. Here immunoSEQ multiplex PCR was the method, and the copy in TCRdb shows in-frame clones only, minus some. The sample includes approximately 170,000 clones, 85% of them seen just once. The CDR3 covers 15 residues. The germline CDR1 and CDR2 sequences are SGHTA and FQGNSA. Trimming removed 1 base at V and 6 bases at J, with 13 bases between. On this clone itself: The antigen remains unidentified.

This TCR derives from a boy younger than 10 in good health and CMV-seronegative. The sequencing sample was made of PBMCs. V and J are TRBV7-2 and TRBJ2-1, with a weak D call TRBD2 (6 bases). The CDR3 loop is CASSLGDWAPNEQFF. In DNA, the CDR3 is TGTGCCAGCAGCTTAGGGGACTGGGCGCCCAATGAGCAGTTCTTC.